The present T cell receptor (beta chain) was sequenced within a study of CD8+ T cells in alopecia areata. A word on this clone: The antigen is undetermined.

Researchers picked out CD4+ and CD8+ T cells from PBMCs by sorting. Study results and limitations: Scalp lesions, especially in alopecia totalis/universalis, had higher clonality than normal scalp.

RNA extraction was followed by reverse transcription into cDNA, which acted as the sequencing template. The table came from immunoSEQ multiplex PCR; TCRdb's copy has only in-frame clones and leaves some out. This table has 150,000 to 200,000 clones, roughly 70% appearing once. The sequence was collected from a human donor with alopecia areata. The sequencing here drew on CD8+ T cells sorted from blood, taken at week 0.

This CDR3 reads CASTQQEMNTEAFF. CDR3 sequence (DNA): TGTGCCAGCACCCAACAGGAGATGAACACTGAAGCTTTCTTT. The rearrangement links TRBV7-6 to TRBJ1-1; maybe TRBD1 (5 bases). Germline V CDR1 and CDR2: SGHVS, FNYEAQ. This CDR3 is built from 14 residues. V was shortened by 7 bases and J by 0 bases, with 12 bases between the two germline ends.